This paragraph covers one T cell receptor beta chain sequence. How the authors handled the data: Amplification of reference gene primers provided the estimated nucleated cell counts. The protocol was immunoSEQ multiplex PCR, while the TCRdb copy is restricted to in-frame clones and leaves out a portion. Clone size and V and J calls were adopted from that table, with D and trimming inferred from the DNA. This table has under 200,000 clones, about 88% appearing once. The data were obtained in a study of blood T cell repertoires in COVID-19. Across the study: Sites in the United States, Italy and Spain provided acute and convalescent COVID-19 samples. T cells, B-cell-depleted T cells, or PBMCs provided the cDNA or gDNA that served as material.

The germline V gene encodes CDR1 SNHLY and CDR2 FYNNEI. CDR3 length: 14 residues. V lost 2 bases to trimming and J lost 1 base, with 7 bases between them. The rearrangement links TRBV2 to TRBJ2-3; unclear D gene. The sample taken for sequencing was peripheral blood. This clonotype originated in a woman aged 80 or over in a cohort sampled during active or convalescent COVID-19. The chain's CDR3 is CASSEIRGTDTQYF. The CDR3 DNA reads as TGTGCCAGCAGTGAAATCCGGGGCACAGATACGCAGTATTTT.